This TCR beta chain was obtained from a study of cytomegalovirus exposure and HLA in healthy donors. The study, taken as a whole, reports: Differences between HLA loci emerged in a later analysis of TCR association rates, with DRB1 most and HLA-C fewest.

The PCR was carried out with 60 Vbeta primers and 13 Jbeta primers. TCRdb's copy holds only in-frame clones and misses some; the assay was immunoSEQ multiplex PCR. Altogether 150,000 to 200,000 clones are present, around 70% being singletons, with the ten largest covering about 4.7%. As regards this clone: Its specificity is not known.

The V gene lost 3 bases and the J gene lost 0 bases, with 9 bases spanning the gap. This CDR3 spans 15 amino acids. Germline CDR1 is SEHNR and CDR2 is FQNEAQ (reference sequence). The sequenced sample consisted of PBMCs. This TCR was recovered from a man between 18 and 35 years old in good health and CMV-seropositive. The J gene is TRBJ2-1, the V gene TRBV7-9; maybe TRBD2 (5 bases). CDR3 amino acids: CASSLSAASYNEQFF. DNA of the CDR3: TGTGCCAGCAGCTTGTCAGCGGCCTCCTACAATGAGCAGTTCTTC.